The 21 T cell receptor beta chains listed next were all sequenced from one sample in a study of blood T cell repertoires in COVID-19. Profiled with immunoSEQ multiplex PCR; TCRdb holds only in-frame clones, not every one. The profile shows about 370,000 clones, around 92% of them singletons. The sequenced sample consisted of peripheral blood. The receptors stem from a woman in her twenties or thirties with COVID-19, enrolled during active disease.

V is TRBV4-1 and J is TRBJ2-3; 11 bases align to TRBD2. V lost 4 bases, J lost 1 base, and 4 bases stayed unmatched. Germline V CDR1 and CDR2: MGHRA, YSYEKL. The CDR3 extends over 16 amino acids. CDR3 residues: CASSRQLAGGTDTQYF. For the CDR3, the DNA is TGCGCCAGCAGCCGTCAACTAGCGGGAGGCACAGATACGCAGTATTTT.

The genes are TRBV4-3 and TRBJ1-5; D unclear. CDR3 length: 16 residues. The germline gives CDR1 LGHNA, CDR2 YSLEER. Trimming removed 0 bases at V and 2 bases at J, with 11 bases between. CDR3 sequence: CASSQDSSFRNQPQHF. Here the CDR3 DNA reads TGCGCCAGCAGCCAAGATTCAAGCTTTCGCAATCAGCCCCAGCATTTT.

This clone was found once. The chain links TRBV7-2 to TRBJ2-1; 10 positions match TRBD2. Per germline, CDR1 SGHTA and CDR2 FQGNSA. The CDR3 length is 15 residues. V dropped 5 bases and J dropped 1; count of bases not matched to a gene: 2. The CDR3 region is CASSNSGGSYNEQFF. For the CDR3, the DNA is TGTGCCAGCAGCAATAGCGGGGGGTCCTACAATGAGCAGTTCTTC.

CDR3 DNA sequence: TGTGCCAGCAGCTTCAAGGGGATGGGGGAGACCCAGTACTTC. Protein sequence: CASSFKGMGETQYF. The chain links TRBV7-2 to TRBJ2-5, with a tentative D call TRBD1 (5 bases). Germline values: CDR1 SGHTA, CDR2 FQGNSA. V was clipped by 3 bases and J by 5 bases, with 13 bases between them. The CDR3 loop spans 14 amino acids.

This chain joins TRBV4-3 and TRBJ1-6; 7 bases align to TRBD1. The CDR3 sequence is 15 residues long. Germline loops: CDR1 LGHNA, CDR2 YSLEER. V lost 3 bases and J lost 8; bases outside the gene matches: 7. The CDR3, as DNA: TGCGCCAGCAGCCAGACGGGACAGACTTATTCACCCCTCCACTTT. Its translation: CASSQTGQTYSPLHF.

The CDR3 sequence: CSVRGGAPDTQYF. The CDR3 nucleotides are TGCAGCGTTCGCGGGGGGGCCCCAGATACGCAGTATTTT. V usage is TRBV29-1 and J usage is TRBJ2-3; 9 nucleotides line up with TRBD2. J gave up 4 bases and V 5 bases, and 4 bases lay outside the gene matches. This CDR3 region has 13 residues. The germline gives CDR1 SQVTM, CDR2 ANQGSEA.

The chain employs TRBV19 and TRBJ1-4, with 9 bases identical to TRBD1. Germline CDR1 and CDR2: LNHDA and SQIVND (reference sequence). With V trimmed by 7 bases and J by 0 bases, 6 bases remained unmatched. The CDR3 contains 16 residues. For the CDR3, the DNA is TGTGCCAGTAAGGACAGGGGATCTGCAACTAATGAAAAACTGTTTTTT. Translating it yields CASKDRGSATNEKLFF.

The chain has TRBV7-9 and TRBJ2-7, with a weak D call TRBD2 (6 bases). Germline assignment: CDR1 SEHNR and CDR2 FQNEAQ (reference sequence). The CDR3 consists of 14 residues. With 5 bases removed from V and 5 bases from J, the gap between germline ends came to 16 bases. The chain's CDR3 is CASSPPGGAHEQYV. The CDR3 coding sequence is TGTGCCAGCAGCCCGCCGGGCGGGGCCCACGAGCAGTACGTC.

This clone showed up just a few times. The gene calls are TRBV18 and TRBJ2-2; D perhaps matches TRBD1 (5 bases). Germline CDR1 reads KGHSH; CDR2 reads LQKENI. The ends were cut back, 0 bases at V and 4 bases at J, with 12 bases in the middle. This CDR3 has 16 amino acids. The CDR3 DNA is TGTGCCAGCTCACCACCGGTCAGGGTGGCCACCGGGGAGCTGTTTTTT. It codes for CASSPPVRVATGELFF.

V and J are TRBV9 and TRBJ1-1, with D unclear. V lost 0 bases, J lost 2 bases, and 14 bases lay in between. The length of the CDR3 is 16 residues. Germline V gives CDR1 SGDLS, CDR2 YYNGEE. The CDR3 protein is CASSVDQRSLNTEAFF. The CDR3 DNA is TGTGCCAGCAGCGTAGATCAGCGGTCTCTAAACACTGAAGCTTTCTTT.

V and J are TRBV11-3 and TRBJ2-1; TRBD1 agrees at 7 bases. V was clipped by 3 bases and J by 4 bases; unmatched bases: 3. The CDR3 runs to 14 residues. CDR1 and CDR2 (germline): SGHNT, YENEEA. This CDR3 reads CASSFKQGYNEQFF. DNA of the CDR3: TGTGCCAGCAGCTTCAAACAGGGGTACAATGAGCAGTTCTTC.

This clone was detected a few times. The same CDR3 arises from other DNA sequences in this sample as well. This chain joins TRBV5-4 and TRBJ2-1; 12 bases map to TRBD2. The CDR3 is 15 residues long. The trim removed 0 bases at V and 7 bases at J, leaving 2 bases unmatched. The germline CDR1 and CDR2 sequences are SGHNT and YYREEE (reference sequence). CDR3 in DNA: TGTGCCAGCAGCTTGGGAACTAGCGGGAGGAATGAGCAGTTCTTC. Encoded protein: CASSLGTSGRNEQFF. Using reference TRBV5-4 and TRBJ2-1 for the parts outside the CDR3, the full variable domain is ETGVTQSPTHLIKTRGQQVTLRCSSQSGHNTVSWYQQALGQGPQFIFQYYREEENGRGNFPPRFSGLQFPNYSSELNVNALELDDSALYLCASSLGTSGRNEQFFGPGTRLTVL.

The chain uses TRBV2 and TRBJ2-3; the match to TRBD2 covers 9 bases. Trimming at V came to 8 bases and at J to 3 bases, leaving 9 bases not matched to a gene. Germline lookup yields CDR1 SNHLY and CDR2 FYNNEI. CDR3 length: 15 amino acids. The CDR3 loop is CASRRGGGGTDTQYF. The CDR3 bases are TGTGCCAGCCGCCGGGGCGGGGGGGGGACAGATACGCAGTATTTT.

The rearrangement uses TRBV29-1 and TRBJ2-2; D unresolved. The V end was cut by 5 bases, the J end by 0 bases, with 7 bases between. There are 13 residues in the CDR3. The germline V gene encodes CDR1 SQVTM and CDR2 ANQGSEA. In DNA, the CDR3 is TGCAGCGTTCTTCGGGCGAACACCGGGGAGCTGTTTTTT. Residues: CSVLRANTGELFF.

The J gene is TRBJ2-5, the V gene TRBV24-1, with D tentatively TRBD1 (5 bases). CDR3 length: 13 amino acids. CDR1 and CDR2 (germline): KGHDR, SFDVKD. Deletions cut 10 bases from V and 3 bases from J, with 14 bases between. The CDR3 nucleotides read TGTGCCACAGGGGCTGGAAGAAAAGAGACCCAGTACTTC. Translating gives CATGAGRKETQYF.

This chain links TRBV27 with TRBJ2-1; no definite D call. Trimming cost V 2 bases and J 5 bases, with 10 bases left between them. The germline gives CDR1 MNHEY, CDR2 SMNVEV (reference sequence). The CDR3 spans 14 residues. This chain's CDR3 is CASSLEQANNEQFF. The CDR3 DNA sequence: TGTGCCAGCAGTTTAGAGCAGGCTAACAATGAGCAGTTCTTC.

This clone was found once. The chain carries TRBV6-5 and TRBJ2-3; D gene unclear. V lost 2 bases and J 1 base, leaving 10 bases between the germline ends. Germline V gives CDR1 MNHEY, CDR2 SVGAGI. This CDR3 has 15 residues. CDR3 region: CASSYAPEGTDTQYF. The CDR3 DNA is TGTGCCAGCAGTTACGCCCCCGAGGGCACAGATACGCAGTATTTT.

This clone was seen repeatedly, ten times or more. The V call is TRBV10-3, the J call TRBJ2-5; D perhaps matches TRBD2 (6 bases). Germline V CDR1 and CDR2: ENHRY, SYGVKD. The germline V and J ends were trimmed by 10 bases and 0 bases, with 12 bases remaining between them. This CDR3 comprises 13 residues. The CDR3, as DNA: TGTGCCACCCATACGGGGGACCAAGAGACCCAGTACTTC. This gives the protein CATHTGDQETQYF.

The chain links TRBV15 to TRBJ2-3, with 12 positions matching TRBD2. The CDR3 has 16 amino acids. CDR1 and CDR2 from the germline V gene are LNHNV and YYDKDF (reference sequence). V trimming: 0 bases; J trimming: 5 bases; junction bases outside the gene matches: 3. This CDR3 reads CATSRDLAGGRDTQYF. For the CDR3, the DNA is TGTGCCACCAGCAGAGATCTAGCGGGGGGGAGAGATACGCAGTATTTT.

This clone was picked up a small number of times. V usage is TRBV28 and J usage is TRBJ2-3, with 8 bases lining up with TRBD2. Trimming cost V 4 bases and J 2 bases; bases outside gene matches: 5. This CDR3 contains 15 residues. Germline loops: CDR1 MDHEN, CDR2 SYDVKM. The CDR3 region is CASSSPGLVTDTQYF. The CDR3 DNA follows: TGTGCCAGCAGTTCACCGGGACTAGTCACAGATACGCAGTATTTT.

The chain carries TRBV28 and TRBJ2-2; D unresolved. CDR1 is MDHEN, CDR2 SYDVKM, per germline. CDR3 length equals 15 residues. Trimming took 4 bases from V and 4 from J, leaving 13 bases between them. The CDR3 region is CASSSSTRVTGELFF. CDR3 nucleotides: TGTGCCAGCAGTTCGTCGACAAGAGTCACCGGGGAGCTGTTTTTT.